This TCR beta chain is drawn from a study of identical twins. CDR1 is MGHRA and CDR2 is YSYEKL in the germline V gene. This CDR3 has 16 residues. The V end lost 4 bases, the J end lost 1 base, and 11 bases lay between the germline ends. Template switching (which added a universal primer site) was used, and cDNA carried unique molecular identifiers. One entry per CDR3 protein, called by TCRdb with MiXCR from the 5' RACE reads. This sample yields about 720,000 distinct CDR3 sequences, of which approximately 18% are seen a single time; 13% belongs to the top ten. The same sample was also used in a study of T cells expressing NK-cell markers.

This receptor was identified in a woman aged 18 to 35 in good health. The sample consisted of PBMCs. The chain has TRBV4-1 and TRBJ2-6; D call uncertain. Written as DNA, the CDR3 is TGCGCCAGCAGCCCTGATGAAGGGTCTGGGGCCAACGTCCTGACTTTC. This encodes CASSPDEGSGANVLTF.